These 6 T cell receptor beta chains were sequenced from one sample in a study of beta chain features in type 1 diabetes. Study findings and constraints: Shorter TCRB CDR3s, moderately but significantly so, were found in Type 1 diabetes patients in all four CD4+ subsets.

These receptors have no identified antigens. What was sequenced were expressed TCRB transcripts, since all of the isolated RNA had been reverse transcribed. Sequencing used immunoSEQ multiplex PCR; TCRdb keeps in-frame clones, though not all of them. The sample has a few hundred thousand clones, over 9% seen once. Sequencing was done on a sample of central memory CD4+ T cells from blood. These TCRs come from a man aged 25-45 years with type 1 diabetes.

This clone was observed many times. The CDR3 nucleotides are TGTGCCAATGGAGACCGGTTGGGCTACGAGCAGTACTTC. Residues: CANGDRLGYEQYF. The gene calls are TRBV27 and TRBJ2-7; no firm D call. V was trimmed by 10 bases and J by 3 bases, leaving 16 bases between them. The CDR3 runs to 13 residues. Germline V gene sequence: CDR1 MNHEY, CDR2 SMNVEV (reference sequence).

The sample holds a few counts of this clone. The rearrangement uses TRBV2 and TRBJ1-2, with a tentative D call TRBD1 (5 bases). CDR3 size: 12 residues. V lost 7 bases and J 4 bases, leaving 10 bases between the germline ends. The V gene's germline CDR1 is SNHLY and CDR2 FYNNEI. The CDR3 DNA reads as TGTGCCAGCACCTCCGGGGGCTATGGCTACACCTTC. Its translation is CASTSGGYGYTF.

The chain combines TRBV25-1 with TRBJ1-1; D gene unclear. CDR1 and CDR2 from the germline V gene are MGHDK and SYGVNS. V was trimmed by 4 bases and J by 1 base, leaving 7 bases between them. CDR3 length equals 13 residues. This CDR3 reads CASSVLPNTEAFF. DNA for the CDR3: TGTGCCAGCAGTGTACTCCCGAACACTGAAGCTTTCTTT.

This clone was found a few times. Other DNA sequences in this specimen translate into the identical CDR3. The V call is TRBV4-2, the J call TRBJ2-3; D possibly corresponds to TRBD2 (6 bases). Germline values: CDR1 LGHNA, CDR2 YNFKEQ. The CDR3 sequence is 15 residues long. Trimming cost V 0 bases and J 0 bases, with 7 bases left between them. CDR3 residues: CASSQDTSSTDTQYF. The CDR3 DNA follows: TGTGCCAGCAGCCAAGACACTAGCAGCACAGATACGCAGTATTTT.

This clone was picked up a small number of times. The chain links TRBV9 to TRBJ2-6; D ambiguous. Germline V CDR1 and CDR2: SGDLS, YYNGEE. The CDR3 runs to 16 residues. Trimming left V 0 bases short and J 0 bases short, with 7 bases between. CDR3 DNA sequence: TGTGCCAGCAGCGTAGATGGGAACTCTGGGGCCAACGTCCTGACTTTC. Protein: CASSVDGNSGANVLTF.

This clone has only a few counts. This rearrangement joins TRBV6-5 to TRBJ2-3; perhaps TRBD2 as D (6 bases). Looked up from germline, CDR1 is MNHEY and CDR2 is SVGAGI. The germline V and J ends were trimmed by 10 bases and 3 bases, with 20 bases remaining between them. The CDR3 length is 15 residues. DNA of the CDR3: TGTGCCACCCGGCTAGTTGTCGGGAGAACAGATACGCAGTATTTT. This sequence encodes CATRLVVGRTDTQYF.